This T cell receptor beta chain was found in a study of T cells of healthy individuals (dated by TCRdb to 2016 to 2019). The cysteine opens and the phenylalanine closes a CDR3 of 13 amino acids. The sequence is cut down to CDR3 DNA, 39 bases in frame from base 1. Trimming takes 7 bases from V and 0 bases from J, and the germline ends sit 10 bases apart. CDR1 and CDR2 are drawn from the germline V gene: SGHRS, YFSETQ. Library preparation was by 5' RACE. These reads were obtained on an Illumina MiSeq. TCRdb passed the public sequencing reads through fastp at Q25 and MiXCR, retaining productive beta sequences. Identical CDR3 protein sequences are pooled into one entry, listed with their most common genes and DNA. In this sample the table shows around 53,000 distinct CDR3 sequences, roughly 15% of which occur a single time. Around 15% of the sample is in the top ten clones. This clonotype was detected many times. Its cognate antigen has yet to be identified. The input lacks base qualities; no much larger clone sits a single base away.

This clonotype was obtained from a human donor in good health. The rearrangement joined TRBV5-1 to TRBJ1-1, with the D gene too uncertain to name. The nucleotides are TGCGCCAGCTCGGAACAGTTGAACACTGAAGCTTTCTTT. This encodes CASSEQLNTEAFF.